Presented here are 25 T cell receptor beta chains from one specimen sequenced in a study of shared T cell receptors in the human thymus. Data came from immunoSEQ multiplex PCR; TCRdb stores just in-frame clones and leaves some out. The sample yields 600,000 to 900,000 clones, approximately 83% seen once. This sample was also put to use in a study of human thymus T cells.

Sequenced: thymocytes. Source of these receptors: a girl less than two years old with a congenital heart defect.

The chain recombines TRBV20-1 with TRBJ2-3, with unresolved D. This CDR3 comprises 10 residues. With 5 bases removed from V and 6 bases from J, the gap between germline ends came to 6 bases. Germline assignment: CDR1 DFQATT and CDR2 SNEGSKA (reference sequence). The CDR3 region is CSAYIDTQYF. CDR3 nucleotide sequence: TGCAGTGCTTATATTGATACGCAGTATTTT.

The rearrangement uses TRBV10-3 and TRBJ1-6; D remains unclear. The germline V and J ends were trimmed by 1 base and 16 bases, with 14 bases remaining between them. The length of the CDR3 is 13 residues. The germline V gene encodes CDR1 ENHRY and CDR2 SYGVKD. CDR3 protein: CAISELVRKTLHF. DNA for the CDR3: TGTGCCATCAGTGAGTTGGTGAGGAAAACGCTCCACTTT.

The chain employs TRBV2 and TRBJ2-3; D remains ambiguous. CDR1 and CDR2 from the germline V gene are SNHLY and FYNNEI. CDR3 length: 15 residues. With 4 bases removed from V and 5 bases from J, the gap between germline ends came to 16 bases. CDR3 region: CASSGSARGGDTQYF. The CDR3 nucleotides are TGTGCCAGCAGTGGATCGGCCCGAGGCGGAGATACGCAGTATTTT.

The V call is TRBV27, the J call TRBJ2-7; D is perhaps TRBD2 (7 bases). There are 12 residues in the CDR3. Per germline, CDR1 MNHEY and CDR2 SMNVEV (reference sequence). Trimming left V 8 bases short and J 4 bases short, with 12 bases between. In nucleotides, the CDR3 is TGTGCCAGCGGGGGGGCTGGTTACGAGCAGTACTTC. This sequence encodes CASGGAGYEQYF.

With respect to this clone: This sample includes further DNA sequences coding for the same CDR3. The gene calls are TRBV30 and TRBJ1-6; 7 bases map to TRBD1. V was pared by 1 base and J by 6 bases, with 3 bases of the junction left unmatched. CDR1 is GTSNPN, CDR2 SVGIG, per germline (reference sequence). The CDR3 runs 14 residues. The CDR3 here is CAWSGGQVNSPLHF. CDR3 DNA: TGTGCCTGGAGTGGAGGACAGGTTAATTCACCCCTCCACTTT.

The V gene is TRBV5-6, the J gene TRBJ1-2; 7 nucleotides align to TRBD1. This CDR3 region has 17 residues. V trimming: 4 bases; J trimming: 1 base; junction bases outside the gene matches: 13. CDR1 SGHDT and CDR2 YYEEEE come from the germline V gene. The CDR3 region has the DNA TGTGCCAGCAGCCCCGACAGACTTCAGGGGGATAACTATGGCTACACCTTC. This sequence encodes CASSPDRLQGDNYGYTF. The variable domain in full, with the rest retrieved from reference TRBV5-6 and TRBJ1-2, is DAGVTQSPTHLIKTRGQQVTLRCSPKSGHDTVSWYQQALGQGPQFIFQYYEEEERQRGNFPDRFSGHQFPNYSSELNVNALLLGDSALYLCASSPDRLQGDNYGYTFGSGTRLTVV.

In the case of this clone: Different DNA sequences within this sample yield the same CDR3. The chain carries TRBV27 and TRBJ2-7; 11 positions match TRBD2. Trimming took 8 bases from V and 3 from J; bases not matched to a gene: 9. The CDR3 spans 15 residues. Germline-derived CDR1 and CDR2 are MNHEY and SMNVEV (reference sequence). CDR3 sequence: CASSPGLAGGYEQYF. The CDR3 bases are TGTGCCAGCTCTCCGGGGCTAGCGGGGGGCTACGAGCAGTACTTC.

V usage is TRBV5-1 and J usage is TRBJ2-7, with 11 bases identical to TRBD2. CDR1 and CDR2 (germline): SGHRS, YFSETQ. V was pared by 3 bases and J by 3 bases, with 5 bases of the junction left unmatched. This CDR3 comprises 15 residues. CDR3 sequence (DNA): TGCGCCAGCAGCTCGGGACTAGCGGCGAACTACGAGCAGTACTTC. Encoded protein: CASSSGLAANYEQYF.

The rearrangement joins TRBV11-2 to TRBJ1-6, with D unresolved. The CDR3 is 14 residues long. Trimming left V 0 bases short and J 7 bases short, with 7 bases between. Germline V lookup: CDR1 SGHAT, CDR2 FQNNGV. This CDR3 is CASSLEGGNSPLHF. For the CDR3, the DNA is TGTGCCAGCAGCTTAGAGGGCGGGAATTCACCCCTCCACTTT.

DNA for the CDR3: TGCGCCAGCCGCCCCAGGGACTCGAACACTGAAGCTTTCTTT. Amino acid sequence: CASRPRDSNTEAFF. The genes are TRBV4-3 and TRBJ1-1, with D possibly TRBD1 on 5 matching bases. CDR1 and CDR2 from the germline V gene are LGHNA and YSLEER. The CDR3 runs 14 residues. The V end lost 8 bases, the J end lost 1 base, and 14 bases lay between the germline ends.

The chain couples TRBV6-5 to TRBJ2-7, with TRBD1 matching 8 bases. V was pared by 5 bases and J by 5 bases, with 11 bases of the junction left unmatched. The CDR3 contains 15 residues. CDR1 is MNHEY and CDR2 is SVGAGI in the germline V gene. In DNA, the CDR3 is TGTGCCAGCAGTAGGACAGGGCCAGAAAGGGACGAGCAGTACTTC. Protein sequence: CASSRTGPERDEQYF.

The rearrangement joins TRBV5-1 to TRBJ2-3, with 12 bases that match TRBD2. Germline V gene data show CDR1 as SGHRS and CDR2 as YFSETQ. V trimming: 3 bases; J trimming: 3 bases; junction bases outside the gene matches: 5. The CDR3 sequence is 16 residues long. CDR3 coding DNA: TGCGCCAGCAGCTACGGACTAGCGGGGCCTACAGATACGCAGTATTTT. Encoded protein: CASSYGLAGPTDTQYF.

CDR3 region: CASSVVYGNTEAFF. DNA for the CDR3: TGTGCCAGCAGCGTAGTGTACGGGAACACTGAAGCTTTCTTT. The chain employs TRBV9 and TRBJ1-1, with D hard to call. Trimming left V 0 bases short and J 1 base short, with 7 bases between. The CDR3 runs 14 residues. Germline V CDR1 and CDR2: SGDLS, YYNGEE.

V usage is TRBV28 and J usage is TRBJ1-1; tentative D call: TRBD1 (5 bases). The V and J ends lost 3 bases and 11 bases respectively, with 13 bases between them. The CDR3 is 12 amino acids. From germline, CDR1 is MDHEN and CDR2 SYDVKM. The CDR3 spells CASSFLTQGAFF. The CDR3 DNA sequence: TGTGCCAGCAGTTTCTTGACCCAGGGTGCTTTCTTT.

This clone was observed once. The chain recombines TRBV27 with TRBJ2-7, with 10 positions matching TRBD2. Germline values: CDR1 MNHEY, CDR2 SMNVEV (reference sequence). Losses at the gene ends were 6 bases for V and 3 bases for J; bases not matched to a gene: 5. The CDR3 has 14 residues. In nucleotides, the CDR3 is TGTGCCAGCAGCCCGGGACTAGCGTTCTACGAGCAGTACTTC. Translation gives CASSPGLAFYEQYF.

V is TRBV21-1 and J is TRBJ2-7; the D segment call TRBD2 is taken from the table without a DNA check. TRBV21-1 is labeled a pseudogene. The CDR3 runs 12 residues. CDR3 region: CASTRRIWEQYF. CDR3 DNA sequence: TGTGCCAGCACTCGGAGGATATGGGAGCAGTACTTC.

The rearrangement uses TRBV7-3 and TRBJ2-6, with 12 nucleotides matching TRBD1. The CDR3 is 20 residues long. The ends lost 3 bases at V and 1 base at J; junction bases unmatched: 10. The germline V gene has CDR1 SGHTA and CDR2 FQGTGA. DNA for the CDR3: TGTGCCAGCAGCTTCTCCGGGACAGGGGGCAGAGGGTCTGGGGCCAACGTCCTGACTTTC. This gives the protein CASSFSGTGGRGSGANVLTF.

The rearrangement uses TRBV27 and TRBJ1-2, with D tentatively TRBD1 (6 bases). The CDR3 totals 15 residues. The V gene's germline CDR1 is MNHEY and CDR2 SMNVEV (reference sequence). Trimming left V 8 bases short and J 5 bases short, with 21 bases between. CDR3 bases: TGTGCCAGCGGGGCCCTCAGGGGCGCCGCATATGGCTACACCTTC. It yields the protein CASGALRGAAYGYTF.

Only a few counts were recorded for this clone. This chain connects TRBV5-8 to TRBJ1-2; 8 positions agree with TRBD1. V was clipped by 3 bases and J by 8 bases; unmatched bases: 12. The CDR3 runs 15 residues. CDR1 SGHTS and CDR2 YDEGEE come from the germline V gene. CDR3 in amino acids: CASSSGPDRACGYTF. Written as DNA, the CDR3 is TGTGCCAGCAGCTCCGGACCGGACAGGGCCTGCGGCTACACCTTC.

Here the CDR3 reads CASSPRAASSTDTQYF. The CDR3, as DNA: TGCGCCAGCAGCCCGCGGGCCGCCAGTAGCACAGATACGCAGTATTTT. V gene TRBV5-1 combines with J gene TRBJ2-3, with D maybe TRBD2 (5 bases). The CDR3 contains 16 residues. V dropped 4 bases and J dropped 0 bases, with 15 bases sitting between them. Germline V gene lookup returns CDR1 SGHRS and CDR2 YFSETQ.

The chain recombines TRBV9 with TRBJ1-3; possibly TRBD1 for D (5 bases). This CDR3 comprises 15 residues. Germline values: CDR1 SGDLS, CDR2 YYNGEE. Trimming removed 7 bases at V and 0 bases at J, with 14 bases between. This chain's CDR3 is CASSKPGLSGNTIYF. CDR3 bases: TGTGCCAGCTCAAAACCGGGACTCTCTGGAAACACCATATATTTT.

The DNA of the CDR3 is TGTGCCAGCAGCTTTGTGCTAACCCCGACAGGGTCGAACACCGGGGAGCTGTTTTTT. Translating it yields CASSFVLTPTGSNTGELFF. The V gene is TRBV5-4, the J gene TRBJ2-2; 7 bases line up with TRBD1. V was clipped by 2 bases and J by 0 bases; unmatched bases: 13. The CDR3 has 19 residues. Germline-derived CDR1 and CDR2 are SGHNT and YYREEE (reference sequence).

The chain combines TRBV6-1 with TRBJ2-7; D is possibly TRBD1 (6 bases). The CDR3 loop spans 15 amino acids. V gave up 6 bases and J gave up 2 bases, with 17 bases separating them. Per germline, CDR1 MNHNS and CDR2 SASEGT. CDR3 DNA: TGTGCCAGCAGGAAGTGGACAGAACGGACCTACGAGCAGTACTTC. It codes for CASRKWTERTYEQYF.

The rearrangement links TRBV27 to TRBJ1-2, with TRBD1 matching over 7 bases. Germline V lookup: CDR1 MNHEY, CDR2 SMNVEV (reference sequence). This CDR3 comprises 15 residues. The junction had 11 bases not matched to a gene; V was cut back by 5 bases and J by 5 bases. The CDR3 nucleotides read TGTGCCAGCAGTGCAAGACAGGGTATCGAGTATGGCTACACCTTC. Translating gives CASSARQGIEYGYTF.

The chain carries TRBV12-5 and TRBJ1-1; the D gene is possibly TRBD1 (6 bases). Germline CDR1 LGHNT, CDR2 FRNRAP. Trimming took off 5 bases at V and 1 base at J, with 20 bases between the two ends. The CDR3 length is 17 residues. CDR3 in amino acids: CASGPNCRGHRNTEAFF. The DNA for the CDR3 is TGTGCTAGTGGTCCGAACTGTAGGGGACATAGGAACACTGAAGCTTTCTTT.